These 21 T cell receptor beta chains originate from one sample sequenced in a study of cytomegalovirus exposure and HLA in healthy donors. The PCR contained 60 Vbeta and 13 Jbeta primers. The assay was immunoSEQ multiplex PCR, and TCRdb's table has in-frame clones only and misses some. The sample holds 200,000 to 250,000 clones; roughly 80% are singletons and the top ten take 2.9%. Sequenced sample: PBMCs. These receptors were taken from a man aged 25-40 years in good health and CMV-seronegative.

V usage is TRBV19 and J usage is TRBJ2-1, with 10 bases identical to TRBD2. The germline CDR1 and CDR2 sequences are LNHDA and SQIVND (reference sequence). V lost 5 bases to trimming and J lost 6 bases; unmatched junction nucleotides: 10. CDR3 size: 16 residues. The CDR3 protein is CASSPQAGGPINEQFF. CDR3 nucleotide sequence: TGTGCCAGTAGTCCTCAAGCGGGGGGGCCCATCAATGAGCAGTTCTTC.

The chain couples TRBV27 to TRBJ2-1; TRBD2 aligns across 10 bases. The CDR3 length is 17 residues. Germline CDR1 is MNHEY and CDR2 is SMNVEV (reference sequence). Losses at the gene ends were 7 bases for V and 7 bases for J; bases not matched to a gene: 16. Written as DNA, the CDR3 is TGTGCCAGCACCACCCTGGACCCAAGCGGGGGGGGTAATGAGCAGTTCTTC. Amino acids: CASTTLDPSGGGNEQFF.

V and J are TRBV6-1 and TRBJ1-3; tentative D call: TRBD1 (5 bases). The CDR3 has 15 amino acids. The V end lost 6 bases, the J end lost 0 bases, and 12 bases lay between the germline ends. CDR1 is MNHNS and CDR2 is SASEGT in the germline V gene. The CDR3 nucleotides read TGTGCCAGCAGACCCTTGACAGTCTCTGGAAACACCATATATTTT. Protein: CASRPLTVSGNTIYF.

This clone has only a few counts. This chain links TRBV6-6 with TRBJ1-1; a possible D gene is TRBD1 (6 bases). The V end lost 6 bases, the J end lost 0 bases, and 11 bases lay between the germline ends. This CDR3 is 14 amino acids long. CDR1 and CDR2 (germline): MNHNY, SVGAGI (reference sequence). The CDR3 bases are TGTGCCAGCAGGCGGACAGAATTGAACACTGAAGCTTTCTTT. Translating it yields CASRRTELNTEAFF.

This chain joins TRBV10-3 and TRBJ2-5; TRBD2 is a possible D gene (6 bases). The V gene's germline CDR1 is ENHRY and CDR2 SYGVKD. V shed 5 bases and J shed 9 bases, with 16 bases lying between them. The CDR3 length is 13 residues. The CDR3 sequence: CAISRGYLEAQYF. The CDR3 DNA reads as TGTGCCATCAGTCGGGGGTATTTGGAGGCCCAGTACTTC.

The V call is TRBV5-4, the J call TRBJ2-1; 8 nucleotides line up with TRBD2. CDR3 length: 15 residues. Looked up from germline, CDR1 is SGHNT and CDR2 is YYREEE (reference sequence). Unmatched junction bases numbered 3, after V lost 0 bases and J lost 4 bases. The CDR3 sequence is CASSLAAGGYNEQFF. CDR3 nucleotides: TGTGCCAGCAGCTTGGCTGCGGGGGGATACAATGAGCAGTTCTTC.

V and J are TRBV7-2 and TRBJ2-2; tentative D call: TRBD1 (5 bases). V lost 1 base, J lost 5 bases, and 17 bases lay in between. Per the germline V gene, CDR1 is SGHTA and CDR2 is FQGNSA. CDR3 length: 17 amino acids. This CDR3 is CASSLGFLRGKTGELFF. In DNA, the CDR3 is TGTGCCAGCAGCTTAGGTTTTTTAAGGGGCAAGACCGGGGAGCTGTTTTTT.

As concerns this clone: Other nucleotide sequences from this sample produce the same CDR3. The chain combines TRBV7-2 with TRBJ2-3; 8 nucleotides match TRBD2. V shed 0 bases and J 1 base; nucleotides not matched to a gene: 0. Germline V lookup: CDR1 SGHTA, CDR2 FQGNSA. CDR3 length equals 15 residues. CDR3 protein: CASSLAAGGTDTQYF. The CDR3 DNA is TGTGCCAGCAGCTTAGCAGCGGGGGGCACAGATACGCAGTATTTT.

The rearrangement joins TRBV15 to TRBJ1-4; D remains ambiguous. V dropped 0 bases and J dropped 5 bases, with 10 bases sitting between them. Germline CDR1 and CDR2: LNHNV and YYDKDF (reference sequence). The length of the CDR3 is 15 residues. CDR3 DNA: TGTGCCACCAGCAGAGAGGCCAGACTAAATGAAAAACTGTTTTTT. Protein product: CATSREARLNEKLFF.

The chain joins TRBV5-1 to TRBJ2-2; perhaps TRBD2 as D (6 bases). CDR3 length: 15 amino acids. Germline V gene data show CDR1 as SGHRS and CDR2 as YFSETQ. V lost 2 bases to trimming and J lost 2 bases, with 10 bases between them. The chain's CDR3 is CASSFGGDNTGELFF. In nucleotides, the CDR3 is TGCGCCAGCAGCTTCGGCGGGGACAACACCGGGGAGCTGTTTTTT. The full variable domain, completed using reference TRBV5-1 and TRBJ2-2, is KAGVTQTPRYLIKTRGQQVTLSCSPISGHRSVSWYQQTPGQGLQFLFEYFSETQRNKGNFPGRFSGRQFSNSRSEMNVSTLELGDSALYLCASSFGGDNTGELFFGEGSRLTVL.

The gene calls are TRBV5-1 and TRBJ2-1, with D perhaps TRBD1 (6 bases). The germline CDR1 and CDR2 sequences are SGHRS and YFSETQ. This CDR3 is 16 amino acids long. V lost 0 bases and J lost 4, with 14 bases in between. CDR3 in DNA: TGCGCCAGCAGCTTGGGGCCAGGGGTTGAGTACAATGAGCAGTTCTTC. Protein product: CASSLGPGVEYNEQFF.

This sequence joins TRBV7-9 and TRBJ2-2, with unresolved D. With 3 bases removed from V and 6 bases from J, the gap between germline ends came to 11 bases. Germline V lookup: CDR1 SEHNR, CDR2 FQNEAQ (reference sequence). CDR3 length equals 14 residues. CDR3 coding DNA: TGTGCCAGCAGCTTCGCTAGTCGGGCCGGGGAGCTGTTTTTT. It specifies CASSFASRAGELFF.

The chain carries TRBV27 and TRBJ2-3, with 14 bases that match TRBD2. Germline V gene data show CDR1 as MNHEY and CDR2 as SMNVEV (reference sequence). V dropped 4 bases and J dropped 0; count of bases not matched to a gene: 3. CDR3 length: 17 residues. In nucleotides, the CDR3 is TGTGCCAGCAGTTACGGGACTAGCGGGGGCAGCACAGATACGCAGTATTTT. Translating it yields CASSYGTSGGSTDTQYF.

V usage is TRBV29-1 and J usage is TRBJ1-1; the D is unclear. CDR1 SQVTM and CDR2 ANQGSEA come from the germline V gene. The V end lost 3 bases, the J end lost 3 bases, and 5 bases lay between the germline ends. The CDR3 consists of 11 residues. The DNA of the CDR3 is TGCAGCGTTGAGGAGTACACTGAAGCTTTCTTT. It is translated as CSVEEYTEAFF. Full variable domain (rest looked up from reference TRBV29-1 and TRBJ1-1): SAVISQKPSRDICQRGTSLTIQCQVDSQVTMMFWYRQQPGQSLTLIATANQGSEATYESGFVIDKFPISRPNLTFSTLTVSNMSPEDSSIYLCSVEEYTEAFFGQGTRLTVV.

The J gene is TRBJ2-1, the V gene TRBV27; 7 nucleotides line up with TRBD2. V lost 4 bases, J lost 6 bases, and 0 bases stayed unmatched. CDR1 and CDR2 from the germline V gene are MNHEY and SMNVEV (reference sequence). CDR3 length: 12 residues. The CDR3 region has the DNA TGTGCCAGCAGTTCGGGGGGCAATGAGCAGTTCTTC. It is translated as CASSSGGNEQFF.

The chain employs TRBV9 and TRBJ2-3; TRBD2 might be the D (6 bases). The CDR3 is 14 amino acids. Germline loops: CDR1 SGDLS, CDR2 YYNGEE. Trimming took off 0 bases at V and 1 base at J, with 6 bases between the two ends. Here the CDR3 DNA reads TGTGCCAGCAGCGTAGAGCGGGGCACAGATACGCAGTATTTT. Translated, it gives CASSVERGTDTQYF.

This chain links TRBV19 with TRBJ1-2, with 7 bases matching TRBD1. Unmatched junction bases numbered 11, after V lost 8 bases and J lost 8 bases. The length of the CDR3 is 13 residues. CDR1 LNHDA and CDR2 SQIVND come from the germline V gene (reference sequence). CDR3 sequence (DNA): TGTGCCAGTGAGGGCACAGGGGCGGGGGGCTACACCTTC. This sequence encodes CASEGTGAGGYTF.

This clone was detected only once. V gene TRBV7-2 combines with J gene TRBJ1-4; D unresolved. The CDR3 has 15 amino acids. CDR1 SGHTA and CDR2 FQGNSA come from the germline V gene. Trimming stripped 6 bases from V and 5 bases from J, with 16 bases between. The CDR3 nucleotides read TGTGCCAGCAGTTCCGGACGGGGATTCAATGAAAAACTGTTTTTT. Amino acids: CASSSGRGFNEKLFF.

The gene calls are TRBV4-3 and TRBJ1-5; TRBD1 aligns across 8 bases. Germline lookup yields CDR1 LGHNA and CDR2 YSLEER. The junction had 9 bases not matched to a gene; V was cut back by 4 bases and J by 4 bases. The CDR3 sequence is 16 residues long. DNA of the CDR3: TGCGCCAGCAGCCCAGCCCAGGGGGCCGGTAATCAGCCCCAGCATTTT. Protein: CASSPAQGAGNQPQHF.

This clone showed up just once. The chain combines TRBV18 with TRBJ1-1; 12 bases match TRBD1. The germline CDR1 and CDR2 sequences are KGHSH and LQKENI. The CDR3 is 17 residues long. Unmatched junction bases numbered 7, after V lost 5 bases and J lost 0 bases. DNA for the CDR3: TGTGCCAGCTCAAGAGGGACAGGGGGCCTGGTGAACACTGAAGCTTTCTTT. Protein: CASSRGTGGLVNTEAFF.

V and J are TRBV7-6 and TRBJ2-3; D is uncertain. CDR3 size: 14 residues. Germline V gene sequence: CDR1 SGHVS, CDR2 FNYEAQ. The germline V and J ends were trimmed by 5 bases and 3 bases, with 12 bases remaining between them. CDR3 bases: TGTGCCAGCAGCCGACTGCCAAGTACAGATACGCAGTATTTT. Translating gives CASSRLPSTDTQYF.